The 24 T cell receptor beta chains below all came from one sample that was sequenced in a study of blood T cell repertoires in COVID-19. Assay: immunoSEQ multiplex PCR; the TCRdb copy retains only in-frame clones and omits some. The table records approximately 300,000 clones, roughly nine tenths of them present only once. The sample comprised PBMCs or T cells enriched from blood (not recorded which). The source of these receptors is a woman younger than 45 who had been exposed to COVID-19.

The CDR3 DNA sequence: TGTGCCAGCATCGACGGGGTAGCATCGACCTACGAGCAGTACTTC. Translation gives CASIDGVASTYEQYF. The chain joins TRBV6-4 to TRBJ2-7, with D tentatively TRBD2 (5 bases). Trimming pared 7 bases from V and 2 bases from J, leaving 18 bases between. CDR1 MRHNA and CDR2 SNTAGT come from the germline V gene. The CDR3 is 15 amino acids.

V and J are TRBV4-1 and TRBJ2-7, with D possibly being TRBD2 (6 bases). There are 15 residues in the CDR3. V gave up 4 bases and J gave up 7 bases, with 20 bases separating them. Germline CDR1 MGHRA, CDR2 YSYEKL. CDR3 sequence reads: CASSPIRTLREEQYF. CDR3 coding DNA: TGCGCCAGCAGCCCCATACGTACCCTTCGGGAGGAGCAGTACTTC.

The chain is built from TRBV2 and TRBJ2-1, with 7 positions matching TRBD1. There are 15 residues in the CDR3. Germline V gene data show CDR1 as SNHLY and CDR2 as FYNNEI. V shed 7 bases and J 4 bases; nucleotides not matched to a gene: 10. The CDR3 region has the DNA TGTGCCAGCACCTTAAGTCCAGGGGGATACAATGAGCAGTTCTTC. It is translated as CASTLSPGGYNEQFF.

The CDR3 here is CASSTDRAGGSYTF. CDR3 DNA sequence: TGTGCCAGCAGCACGGACAGGGCAGGCGGAAGCTACACCTTC. V is TRBV7-2 and J is TRBJ1-2, with 8 bases matching TRBD1. Germline V gene lookup returns CDR1 SGHTA and CDR2 FQGNSA. Trimming removed 5 bases from V and 9 bases from J; junction bases left unmatched: 11. The CDR3 runs 14 residues.

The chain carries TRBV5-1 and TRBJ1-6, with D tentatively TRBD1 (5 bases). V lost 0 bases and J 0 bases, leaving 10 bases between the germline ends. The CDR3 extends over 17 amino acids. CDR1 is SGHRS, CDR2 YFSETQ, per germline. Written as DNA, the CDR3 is TGCGCCAGCAGCTTGGGACAGTCGAGCTCCTATAATTCACCCCTCCACTTT. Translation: CASSLGQSSSYNSPLHF.

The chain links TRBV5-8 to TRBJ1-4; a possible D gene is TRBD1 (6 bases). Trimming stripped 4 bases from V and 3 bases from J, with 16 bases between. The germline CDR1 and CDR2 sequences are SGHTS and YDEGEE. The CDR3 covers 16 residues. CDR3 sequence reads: CASSLGSGAANEKLFF. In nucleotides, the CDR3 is TGTGCCAGCAGCCTCGGTTCAGGGGCGGCTAATGAAAAACTGTTTTTT.

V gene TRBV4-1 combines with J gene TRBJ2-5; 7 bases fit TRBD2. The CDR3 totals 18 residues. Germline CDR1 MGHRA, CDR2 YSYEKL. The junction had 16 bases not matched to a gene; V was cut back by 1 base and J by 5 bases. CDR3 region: CASSQVERGPLIGETQYF. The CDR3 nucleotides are TGCGCCAGCAGCCAAGTGGAGCGGGGCCCCTTAATTGGGGAGACCCAGTACTTC.

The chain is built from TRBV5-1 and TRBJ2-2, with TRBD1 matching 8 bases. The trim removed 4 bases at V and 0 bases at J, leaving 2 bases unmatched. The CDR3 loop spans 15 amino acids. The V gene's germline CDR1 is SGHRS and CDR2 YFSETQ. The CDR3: CASSPGQANTGELFF. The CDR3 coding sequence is TGCGCCAGCAGCCCGGGACAGGCGAACACCGGGGAGCTGTTTTTT.

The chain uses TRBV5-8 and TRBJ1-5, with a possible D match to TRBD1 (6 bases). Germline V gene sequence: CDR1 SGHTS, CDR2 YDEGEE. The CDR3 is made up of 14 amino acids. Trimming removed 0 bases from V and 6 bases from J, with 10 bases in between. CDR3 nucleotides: TGTGCCAGCAGCTTGGGAACAGGGACTCAGCCCCAGCATTTT. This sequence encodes CASSLGTGTQPQHF.

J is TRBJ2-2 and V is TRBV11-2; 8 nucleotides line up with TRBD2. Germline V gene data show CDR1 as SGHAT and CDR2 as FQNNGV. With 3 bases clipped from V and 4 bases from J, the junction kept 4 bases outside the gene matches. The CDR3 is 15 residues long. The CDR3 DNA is TGTGCCAGCAGCTTTCGGGGGGGAACCACCGGGGAGCTGTTTTTT. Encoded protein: CASSFRGGTTGELFF.

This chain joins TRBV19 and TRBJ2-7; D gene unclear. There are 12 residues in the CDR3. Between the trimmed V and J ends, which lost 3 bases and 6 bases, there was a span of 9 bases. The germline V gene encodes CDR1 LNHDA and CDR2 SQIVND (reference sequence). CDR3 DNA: TGTGCCAGTAGTATTGGTAGTCCCGAGCAGTACTTC. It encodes CASSIGSPEQYF.

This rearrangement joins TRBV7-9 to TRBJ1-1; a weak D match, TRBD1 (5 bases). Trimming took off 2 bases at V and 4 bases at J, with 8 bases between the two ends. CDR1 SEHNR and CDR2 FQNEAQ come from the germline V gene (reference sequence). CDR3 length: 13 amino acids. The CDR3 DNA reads TGTGCCAGCAGCTTACCAGGGCCCACTGAAGCTTTCTTT. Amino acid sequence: CASSLPGPTEAFF.

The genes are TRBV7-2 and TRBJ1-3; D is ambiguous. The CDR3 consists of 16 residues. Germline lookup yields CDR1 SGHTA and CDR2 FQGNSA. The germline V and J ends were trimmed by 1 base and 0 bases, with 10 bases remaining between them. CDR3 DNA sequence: TGTGCCAGCAGCTTAGTACGGGAAAACTCTGGAAACACCATATATTTT. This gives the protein CASSLVRENSGNTIYF. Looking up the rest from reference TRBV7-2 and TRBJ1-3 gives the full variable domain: GAGVSQSPSNKVTEKGKDVELRCDPISGHTALYWYRQSLGQGLEFLIYFQGNSAPDKSGLPSDRFSAERTGGSVSTLTIQRTQQEDSAVYLCASSLVRENSGNTIYFGEGSWLTVV.

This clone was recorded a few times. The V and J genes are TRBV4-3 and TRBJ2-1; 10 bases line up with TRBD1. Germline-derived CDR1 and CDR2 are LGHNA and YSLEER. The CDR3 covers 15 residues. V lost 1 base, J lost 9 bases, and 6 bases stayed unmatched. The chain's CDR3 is CASSQAGQGLLEQFF. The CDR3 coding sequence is TGCGCCAGCAGCCAAGCGGGACAGGGGTTGCTTGAGCAGTTCTTC.

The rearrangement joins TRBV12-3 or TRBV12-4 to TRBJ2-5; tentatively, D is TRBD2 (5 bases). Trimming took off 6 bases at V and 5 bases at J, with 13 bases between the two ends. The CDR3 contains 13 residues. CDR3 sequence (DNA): TGTGCCAGCAGCTCGGGAAGGCACGAGACCCAGTACTTC. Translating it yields CASSSGRHETQYF.

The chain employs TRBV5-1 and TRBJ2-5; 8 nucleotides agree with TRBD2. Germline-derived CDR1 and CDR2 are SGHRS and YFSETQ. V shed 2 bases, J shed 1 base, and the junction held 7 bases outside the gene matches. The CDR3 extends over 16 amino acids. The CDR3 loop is CASSLQAGTSQETQYF. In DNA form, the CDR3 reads TGCGCCAGCAGCTTACAGGCCGGGACTAGCCAAGAGACCCAGTACTTC.

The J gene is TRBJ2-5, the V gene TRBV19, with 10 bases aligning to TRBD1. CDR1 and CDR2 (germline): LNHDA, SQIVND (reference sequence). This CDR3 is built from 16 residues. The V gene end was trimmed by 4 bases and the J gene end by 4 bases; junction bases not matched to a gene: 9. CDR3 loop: CASSKSDRGLGETQYF. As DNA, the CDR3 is TGTGCCAGTAGTAAGTCAGACAGGGGGCTGGGAGAGACCCAGTACTTC.

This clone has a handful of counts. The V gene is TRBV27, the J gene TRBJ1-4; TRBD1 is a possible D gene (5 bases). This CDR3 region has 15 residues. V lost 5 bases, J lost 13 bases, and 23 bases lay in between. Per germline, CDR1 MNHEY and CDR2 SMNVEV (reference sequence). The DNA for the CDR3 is TGTGCCAGCAGTCCCGGGGGTGGCCTAATGAAGGGACTGTTTTTT. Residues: CASSPGGGLMKGLFF.

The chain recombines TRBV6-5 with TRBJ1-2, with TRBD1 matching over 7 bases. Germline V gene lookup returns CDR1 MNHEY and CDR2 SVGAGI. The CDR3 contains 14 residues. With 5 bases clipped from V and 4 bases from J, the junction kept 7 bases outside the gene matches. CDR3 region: CASSLGQNSYGYTF. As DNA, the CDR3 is TGTGCCAGCAGTCTGGGACAGAATAGCTATGGCTACACCTTC.

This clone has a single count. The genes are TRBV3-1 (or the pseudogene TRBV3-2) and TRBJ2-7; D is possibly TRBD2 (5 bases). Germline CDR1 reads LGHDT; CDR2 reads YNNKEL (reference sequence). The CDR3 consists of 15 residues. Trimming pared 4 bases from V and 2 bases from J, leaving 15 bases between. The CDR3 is CASSPGPSQTYEQYF. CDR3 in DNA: TGTGCCAGCAGCCCCGGGCCTAGCCAAACCTACGAGCAGTACTTC.

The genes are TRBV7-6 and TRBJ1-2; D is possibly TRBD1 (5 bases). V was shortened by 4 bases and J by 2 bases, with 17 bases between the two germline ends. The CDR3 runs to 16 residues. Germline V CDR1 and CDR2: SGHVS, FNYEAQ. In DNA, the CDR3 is TGTGCCAGCAGCTCGACCCTAGGGGAGGGAAACTATGGCTACACCTTC. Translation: CASSSTLGEGNYGYTF.

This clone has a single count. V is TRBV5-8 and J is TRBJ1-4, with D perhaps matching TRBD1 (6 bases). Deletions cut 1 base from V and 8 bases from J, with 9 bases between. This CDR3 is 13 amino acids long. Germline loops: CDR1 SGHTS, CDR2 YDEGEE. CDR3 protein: CASSLSDSEKLFF. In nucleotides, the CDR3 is TGTGCCAGCAGCTTGTCGGACAGCGAAAAACTGTTTTTT.

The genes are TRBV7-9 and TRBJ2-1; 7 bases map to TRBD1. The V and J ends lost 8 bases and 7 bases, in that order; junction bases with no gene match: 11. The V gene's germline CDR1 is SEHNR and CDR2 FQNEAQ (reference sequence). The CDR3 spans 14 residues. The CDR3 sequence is CASVSGTALNEQFF. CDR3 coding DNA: TGTGCCAGCGTATCCGGGACAGCGCTGAATGAGCAGTTCTTC.

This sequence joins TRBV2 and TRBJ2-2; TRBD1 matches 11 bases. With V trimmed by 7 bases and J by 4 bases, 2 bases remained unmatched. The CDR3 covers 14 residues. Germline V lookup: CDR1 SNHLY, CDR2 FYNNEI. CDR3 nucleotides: TGTGCCAGCATCGGGACAGGGGGCACCGGGGAGCTGTTTTTT. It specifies CASIGTGGTGELFF.